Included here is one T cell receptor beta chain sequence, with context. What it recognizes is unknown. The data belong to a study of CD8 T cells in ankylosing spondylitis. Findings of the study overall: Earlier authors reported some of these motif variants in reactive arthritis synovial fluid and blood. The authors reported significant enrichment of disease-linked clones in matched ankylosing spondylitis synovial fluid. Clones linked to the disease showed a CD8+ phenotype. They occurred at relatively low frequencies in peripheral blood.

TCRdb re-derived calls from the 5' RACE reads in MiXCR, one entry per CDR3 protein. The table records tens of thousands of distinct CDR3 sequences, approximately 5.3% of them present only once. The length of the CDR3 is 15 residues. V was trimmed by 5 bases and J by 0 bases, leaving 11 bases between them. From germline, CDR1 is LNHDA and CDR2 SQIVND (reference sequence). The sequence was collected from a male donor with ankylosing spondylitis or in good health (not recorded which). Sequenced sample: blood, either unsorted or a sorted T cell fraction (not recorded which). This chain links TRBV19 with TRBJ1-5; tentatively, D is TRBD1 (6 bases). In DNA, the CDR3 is TGTGCCAGTAGTCATAGGGGGGGTAGCAATCAGCCCCAGCATTTT. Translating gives CASSHRGGSNQPQHF.